These 18 T cell receptor beta chains share one sample of origin, sequenced in a study of CD8 T cells in ankylosing spondylitis. Findings and limits, study-wide: Ankylosing spondylitis blood seemed to carry a telltale TCR beta motif made of about 8 highly homologous variants.

From the 5' RACE reads, TCRdb called clonotypes with MiXCR, one entry per CDR3 protein. The repertoire includes roughly 300,000 distinct CDR3 sequences, roughly 8% of them detected once, and approximately 15% sits in the top ten. The antigens these receptors bind are not known. The sample was blood, either unsorted or a sorted T cell fraction (not recorded which). The receptors were gathered from a male donor with ankylosing spondylitis.

There are many counts of this clonotype. This sequence joins TRBV20-1 and TRBJ2-1; TRBD2 matches 7 bases. The germline V gene has CDR1 DFQATT and CDR2 SNEGSKA (reference sequence). The CDR3 extends over 16 amino acids. V was pared by 5 bases and J by 0 bases, with 10 bases of the junction left unmatched. As DNA, the CDR3 is TGCAGTGCTTCAAGCGGGATGGGAAGCTCCTACAATGAGCAGTTCTTC. Translation: CSASSGMGSSYNEQFF.

Only a few counts were recorded for this clonotype. The rearrangement uses TRBV28 and TRBJ2-2; TRBD2 agrees at 7 bases. The J segment lost 4 bases and the V segment lost 4 bases, leaving 9 bases of the junction unmatched. CDR3 length equals 16 residues. Germline CDR1 reads MDHEN; CDR2 reads SYDVKM. Here the CDR3 reads CASSSPGTTFTGELFF. DNA of the CDR3: TGTGCCAGCAGTTCCCCCGGGACTACCTTCACCGGGGAGCTGTTTTTT.

The chain couples TRBV2 to TRBJ2-1; 10 bases map to TRBD1. The germline gives CDR1 SNHLY, CDR2 FYNNEI. The junction had 4 bases not matched to a gene; V was cut back by 6 bases and J by 8 bases. The CDR3 spans 13 residues. CDR3 loop: CASSDRGPDEQFF. For the CDR3, the DNA is TGTGCCAGCAGCGACAGGGGGCCGGATGAGCAGTTCTTC. Supplemented by reference TRBV2 and TRBJ2-1, the full variable domain reads EPEVTQTPSHQVTQMGQEVILRCVPISNHLYFYWYRQILGQKVEFLVSFYNNEISEKSEIFDDQFSVERPDGSNFTLKIRSTKLEDSAMYFCASSDRGPDEQFFGPGTRLTVL.

This clonotype was observed a handful of times. The rearrangement uses TRBV29-1 and TRBJ2-1; TRBD2 matches at 8 bases. Per germline, CDR1 SQVTM and CDR2 ANQGSEA. The CDR3 spans 14 residues. V dropped 6 bases and J dropped 3; count of bases not matched to a gene: 7. CDR3 coding DNA: TGCAGCGTCGCTACTAGCGGATACTACAATGAGCAGTTCTTC. This encodes CSVATSGYYNEQFF.

The chain is built from TRBV7-3 and TRBJ2-2, with 14 bases lining up with TRBD2. V dropped 5 bases and J dropped 7; count of bases not matched to a gene: 9. The CDR3 runs 17 residues. Germline CDR1 and CDR2: SGHTA and FQGTGA. The CDR3 reads CASSTSGTSGSVGELFF. DNA for the CDR3: TGTGCCAGCAGCACCTCCGGGACTAGCGGGAGTGTCGGGGAGCTGTTTTTT.

The sample holds a few counts of this clonotype. This chain links TRBV30 with TRBJ2-1; 8 nucleotides align to TRBD2. Trimming took 2 bases from V and 2 from J; bases not matched to a gene: 2. The CDR3 has 14 amino acids. Germline CDR1 reads GTSNPN; CDR2 reads SVGIG (reference sequence). CDR3 loop: CAWSSGRAYNEQFF. In DNA, the CDR3 is TGTGCCTGGAGTAGCGGGAGAGCCTACAATGAGCAGTTCTTC.

This chain uses TRBV27 with TRBJ2-4, with TRBD1 matching 7 bases. Trimming removed 4 bases from V and 0 bases from J; junction bases left unmatched: 24. CDR1 MNHEY and CDR2 SMNVEV come from the germline V gene (reference sequence). The CDR3 loop spans 22 amino acids. CDR3 protein: CASSWEFVTGSPIPLAKNIQYF. CDR3 coding DNA: TGTGCCAGCAGTTGGGAATTTGTGACAGGGTCACCCATCCCTCTAGCCAAAAACATTCAGTACTTC.

V is TRBV5-1 and J is TRBJ1-5, with D possibly matching TRBD1 (5 bases). This CDR3 contains 16 residues. With 0 bases removed from V and 2 bases from J, the gap between germline ends came to 12 bases. Germline CDR1 reads SGHRS; CDR2 reads YFSETQ. The CDR3 nucleotides read TGCGCCAGCAGCTTGGGGGGGGTTTCCGGCAATCAGCCCCAGCATTTT. Its translation is CASSLGGVSGNQPQHF.

This chain joins TRBV20-1 and TRBJ1-1; D unclear. The CDR3 length is 13 residues. The V gene lost 2 bases and the J gene lost 7 bases, with 14 bases spanning the gap. The germline gives CDR1 DFQATT, CDR2 SNEGSKA (reference sequence). CDR3 residues: CSARNGQTDEAFF. The CDR3 DNA is TGCAGTGCTAGAAACGGGCAGACCGATGAAGCTTTCTTT.

This clonotype was seen a few times. This sequence joins TRBV24-1 and TRBJ2-2, with no clear D. The V gene's germline CDR1 is KGHDR and CDR2 SFDVKD. V gave up 5 bases and J gave up 4 bases, with 10 bases separating them. The CDR3 covers 14 residues. CDR3 in amino acids: CATSGKGSTGELFF. DNA for the CDR3: TGTGCCACCAGTGGAAAGGGTAGCACCGGGGAGCTGTTTTTT.

In its sample, this clonotype was seen many times. The chain recombines TRBV12-3 or TRBV12-4 with TRBJ2-7; D possibly corresponds to TRBD1 (6 bases). Trimming stripped 5 bases from V and 1 base from J, with 9 bases between. The CDR3 has 13 residues. CDR3 sequence reads: CASSTGPSYEQYF. CDR3 DNA: TGTGCCAGCAGTACAGGGCCATCCTACGAGCAGTACTTC.

This clonotype was seen only a few times. The rearrangement links TRBV7-9 to TRBJ1-6, with D maybe TRBD1 (5 bases). The CDR3 sequence is 12 residues long. V lost 4 bases to trimming and J lost 11 bases, with 9 bases between them. CDR1 is SEHNR, CDR2 FQNEAQ, per germline (reference sequence). This chain's CDR3 is CASSSSGTPLHF. The CDR3 bases are TGTGCCAGCAGCTCTTCAGGGACACCCCTCCACTTT.

The chain has TRBV29-1 and TRBJ2-1; the D gene is possibly TRBD2 (6 bases). Trimming cost V 6 bases and J 10 bases, with 16 bases left between them. This CDR3 is built from 12 residues. CDR1 SQVTM and CDR2 ANQGSEA come from the germline V gene. In nucleotides, the CDR3 is TGCAGCGTCCTGCGGGATGAAGGAGAGCAGTTCTTC. The encoded protein is CSVLRDEGEQFF.

In DNA form, the CDR3 reads TGTGCCAGCAGCTTAATGGGAGGAGTCACAGATACGCAGTATTTT. It yields the protein CASSLMGGVTDTQYF. This chain joins TRBV7-3 and TRBJ2-3, with D tentatively TRBD2 (6 bases). Per germline, CDR1 SGHTA and CDR2 FQGTGA. The CDR3 is 15 residues long. Trimming took 1 base from V and 2 from J, leaving 10 bases between them. The full variable domain, in which reference TRBV7-3 and TRBJ2-3 provide the parts outside the CDR3, is GAGVSQTPSNKVTEKGKYVELRCDPISGHTALYWYRQSLGQGPEFLIYFQGTGAADDSGLPNDRFFAVRPEGSVSTLKIQRTERGDSAVYLCASSLMGGVTDTQYFGPGTRLTVL.

This clonotype was detected a few times. The chain is built from TRBV2 and TRBJ2-7; D not certain. This CDR3 has 18 residues. V dropped 0 bases and J dropped 3 bases, with 21 bases sitting between them. CDR1 and CDR2 from the germline V gene are SNHLY and FYNNEI. The CDR3 bases are TGTGCCAGCAGTGAAGCGCGTCTAGTCGGTGGCTCACGCTACGAGCAGTACTTC. Translation gives CASSEARLVGGSRYEQYF.

This clonotype came up a few times. The genes are TRBV5-6 and TRBJ2-7; D uncertain. In germline, CDR1 is SGHDT, CDR2 YYEEEE. CDR3 length: 13 residues. V shed 0 bases and J shed 2 bases, with 6 bases lying between them. The CDR3 region is CASSLALTYEQYF. The CDR3 DNA reads TGTGCCAGCAGCTTGGCCCTTACCTACGAGCAGTACTTC.

The V call is TRBV7-2, the J call TRBJ2-2, with 7 nucleotides matching TRBD2. CDR1 is SGHTA, CDR2 FQGNSA, per germline. V was clipped by 4 bases and J by 6 bases; unmatched bases: 14. This CDR3 has 17 residues. In DNA form, the CDR3 reads TGTGCCAGCAGCTGGGCAGACGCGGGGGTAGGGGCCGGGGAGCTGTTTTTT. This gives the protein CASSWADAGVGAGELFF.

The chain employs TRBV3-1 and TRBJ2-5; the match to TRBD1 covers 7 bases. Trimming cost V 4 bases and J 2 bases; bases outside gene matches: 7. This CDR3 has 15 residues. Germline CDR1 is LGHDT and CDR2 is YNNKEL (reference sequence). DNA of the CDR3: TGTGCCAGCAGCCGCGGACCGACAGGGCAAGAGACCCAGTACTTC. Its protein product is CASSRGPTGQETQYF.